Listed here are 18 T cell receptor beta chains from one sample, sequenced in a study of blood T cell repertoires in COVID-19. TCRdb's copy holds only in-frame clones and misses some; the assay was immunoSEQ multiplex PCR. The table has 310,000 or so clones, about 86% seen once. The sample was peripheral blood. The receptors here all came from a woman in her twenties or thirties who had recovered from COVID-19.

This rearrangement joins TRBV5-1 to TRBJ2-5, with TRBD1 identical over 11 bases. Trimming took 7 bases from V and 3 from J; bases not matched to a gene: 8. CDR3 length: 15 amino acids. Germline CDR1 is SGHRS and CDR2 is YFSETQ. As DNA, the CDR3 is TGCGCCAGCCGGGACAGGGGGTCTGTGGAAGAGACCCAGTACTTC. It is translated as CASRDRGSVEETQYF.

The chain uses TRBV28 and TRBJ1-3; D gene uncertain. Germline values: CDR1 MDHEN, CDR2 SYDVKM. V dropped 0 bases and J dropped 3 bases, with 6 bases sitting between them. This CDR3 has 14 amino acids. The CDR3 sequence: CASSLWVGGNTIYF. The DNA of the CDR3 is TGTGCCAGCAGTTTATGGGTCGGTGGAAACACCATATATTTT.

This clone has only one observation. The CDR3 DNA is TGTGCCAGCAGCCAAGACGAGGTGGGGCGGGAGGGCCGTCTATACGAGCAGTACTTC. It codes for CASSQDEVGREGRLYEQYF. The gene calls are TRBV3-1 (or the pseudogene TRBV3-2) and TRBJ2-7; TRBD2 matches 9 bases. Trimming cost V 0 bases and J 4 bases; bases outside gene matches: 16. Germline V gene lookup returns CDR1 LGHDT and CDR2 YNNKEL (reference sequence). The CDR3 runs to 19 residues.

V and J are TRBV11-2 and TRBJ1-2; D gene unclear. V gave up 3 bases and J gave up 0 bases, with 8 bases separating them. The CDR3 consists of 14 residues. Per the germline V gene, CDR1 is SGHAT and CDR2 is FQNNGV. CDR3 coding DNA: TGTGCCAGCAGCTTCGGCGGGACTAACTATGGCTACACCTTC. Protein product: CASSFGGTNYGYTF.

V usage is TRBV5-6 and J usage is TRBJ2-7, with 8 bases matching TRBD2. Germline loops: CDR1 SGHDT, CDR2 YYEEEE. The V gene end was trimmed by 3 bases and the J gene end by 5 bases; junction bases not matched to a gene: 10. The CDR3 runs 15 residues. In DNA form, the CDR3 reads TGTGCCAGCAGCTCCGAGGTAGCGGGACGGGACGAGCAGTACTTC. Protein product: CASSSEVAGRDEQYF.

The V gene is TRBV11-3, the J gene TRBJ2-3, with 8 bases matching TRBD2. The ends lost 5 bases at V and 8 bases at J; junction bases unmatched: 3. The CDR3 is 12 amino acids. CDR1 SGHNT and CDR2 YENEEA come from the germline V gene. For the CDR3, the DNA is TGTGCCAGCAGCCGCCGGGGGGGTACGCAGTATTTT. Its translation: CASSRRGGTQYF.

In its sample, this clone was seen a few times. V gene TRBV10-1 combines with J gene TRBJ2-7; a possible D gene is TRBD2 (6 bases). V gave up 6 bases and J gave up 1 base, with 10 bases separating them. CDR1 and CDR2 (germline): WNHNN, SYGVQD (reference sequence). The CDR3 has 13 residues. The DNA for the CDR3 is TGCGCCAGCAGGGGAGGAGAATCCTACGAGCAGTACTTC. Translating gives CASRGGESYEQYF.

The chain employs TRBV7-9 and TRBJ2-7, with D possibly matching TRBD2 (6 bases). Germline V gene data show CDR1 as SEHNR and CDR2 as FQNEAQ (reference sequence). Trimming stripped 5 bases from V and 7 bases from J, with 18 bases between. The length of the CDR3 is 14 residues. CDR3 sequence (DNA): TGTGCCAGCAGCCAGGCGGCCCGGGAGAGGGAGCAGTACTTC. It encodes CASSQAAREREQYF.

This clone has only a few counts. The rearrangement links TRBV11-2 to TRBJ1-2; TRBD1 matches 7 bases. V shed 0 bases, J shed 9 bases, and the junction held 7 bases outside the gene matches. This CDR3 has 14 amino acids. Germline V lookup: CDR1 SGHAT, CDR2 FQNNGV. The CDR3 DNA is TGTGCCAGCAGCTTAGATCTTGAGGGGGCTCGCTACACCTTC. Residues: CASSLDLEGARYTF.

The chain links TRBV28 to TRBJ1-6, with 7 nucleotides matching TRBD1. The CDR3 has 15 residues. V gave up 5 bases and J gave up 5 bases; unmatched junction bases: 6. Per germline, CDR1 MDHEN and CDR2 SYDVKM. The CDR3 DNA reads TGTGCCAGCAGTCAGGGGGTGGCTAATAATTCACCCCTCCACTTT. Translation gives CASSQGVANNSPLHF.

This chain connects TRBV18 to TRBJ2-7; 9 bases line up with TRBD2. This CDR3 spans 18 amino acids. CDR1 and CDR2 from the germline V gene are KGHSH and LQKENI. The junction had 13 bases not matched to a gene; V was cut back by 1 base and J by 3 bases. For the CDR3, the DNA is TGTGCCAGCTCACCACGGACTGCGGGAGGGATCAATTTCTACGAGCAGTACTTC. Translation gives CASSPRTAGGINFYEQYF.

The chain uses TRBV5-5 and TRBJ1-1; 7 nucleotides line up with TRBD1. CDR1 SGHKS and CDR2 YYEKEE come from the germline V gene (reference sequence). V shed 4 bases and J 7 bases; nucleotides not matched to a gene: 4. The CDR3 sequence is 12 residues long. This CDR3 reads CASSLYRGEAFF. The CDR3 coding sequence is TGTGCCAGCAGCCTTTACAGGGGTGAAGCTTTCTTT.

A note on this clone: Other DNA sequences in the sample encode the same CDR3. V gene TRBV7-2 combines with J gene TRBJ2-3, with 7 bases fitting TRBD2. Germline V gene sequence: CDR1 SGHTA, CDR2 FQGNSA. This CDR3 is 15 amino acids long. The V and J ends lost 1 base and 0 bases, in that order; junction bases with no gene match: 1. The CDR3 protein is CASSLVGGSTDTQYF. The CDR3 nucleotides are TGTGCCAGCAGCTTAGTCGGGGGGAGCACAGATACGCAGTATTTT.

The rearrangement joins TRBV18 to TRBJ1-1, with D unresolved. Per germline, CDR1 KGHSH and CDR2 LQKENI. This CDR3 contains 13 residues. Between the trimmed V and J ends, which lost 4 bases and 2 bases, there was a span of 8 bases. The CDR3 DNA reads TGTGCCAGCTCACGCGACTCAAACACTGAAGCTTTCTTT. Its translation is CASSRDSNTEAFF. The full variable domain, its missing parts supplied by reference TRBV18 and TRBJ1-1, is NAGVMQNPRHLVRRRGQEARLRCSPMKGHSHVYWYRQLPEEGLKFMVYLQKENIIDESGMPKERFSAEFPKEGPSILRIQQVVRGDSAAYFCASSRDSNTEAFFGQGTRLTVV.

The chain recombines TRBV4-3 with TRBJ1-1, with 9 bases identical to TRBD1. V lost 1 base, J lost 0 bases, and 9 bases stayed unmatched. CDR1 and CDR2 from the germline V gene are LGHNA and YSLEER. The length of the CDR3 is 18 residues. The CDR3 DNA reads TGCGCCAGCAGCCAAGGTTCACAGGGGGCCGGTCTGAACACTGAAGCTTTCTTT. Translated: CASSQGSQGAGLNTEAFF.

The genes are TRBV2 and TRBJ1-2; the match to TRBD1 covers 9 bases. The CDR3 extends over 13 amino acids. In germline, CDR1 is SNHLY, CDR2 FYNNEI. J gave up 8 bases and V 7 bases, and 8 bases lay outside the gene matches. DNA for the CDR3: TGTGCCAGCACCATCGACAGGGGGGAGGGCTACACCTTC. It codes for CASTIDRGEGYTF.

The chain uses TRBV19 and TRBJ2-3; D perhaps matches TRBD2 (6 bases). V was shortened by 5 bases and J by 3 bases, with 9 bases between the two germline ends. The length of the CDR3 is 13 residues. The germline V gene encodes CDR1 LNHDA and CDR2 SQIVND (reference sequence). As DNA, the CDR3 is TGTGCCAGTAGTCTGCTAGCGACAGATACGCAGTATTTT. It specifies CASSLLATDTQYF. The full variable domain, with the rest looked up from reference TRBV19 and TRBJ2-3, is DGGITQSPKYLFRKEGQNVTLSCEQNLNHDAMYWYRQDPGQGLRLIYYSQIVNDFQKGDIAEGYSVSREKKESFPLTVTSAQKNPTAFYLCASSLLATDTQYFGPGTRLTVL.

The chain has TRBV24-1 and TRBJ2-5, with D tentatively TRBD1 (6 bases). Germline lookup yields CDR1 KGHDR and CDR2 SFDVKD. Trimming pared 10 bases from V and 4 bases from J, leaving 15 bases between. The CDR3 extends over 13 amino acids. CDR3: CATQTGMGETQYF. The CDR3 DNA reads TGTGCCACGCAGACAGGTATGGGAGAGACCCAGTACTTC.